The subject of this entry is one T cell receptor (beta chain). Some clones are missing from TCRdb's copy, which holds only in-frame ones; the method was immunoSEQ multiplex PCR. The repertoire consists of over 55,000 clones, with roughly 82% occurring once and the leading ten covering roughly 2.4%. Exclusion of a patient followed from autoimmune disease history or systemic immunosuppression. Patients had blood sampled at baseline and again on cycle 4 day 1 and cycle 7 day 1. This specimen belongs to a study of OX40 agonist ivuxolimab in advanced cancers. The wider study: Patients received the agonistic anti-OX40 (CD134) antibody ivuxolimab. The dose-escalation group included hepatocellular carcinoma, melanoma, renal cell carcinoma and head and neck cancer.

The input for sequencing was CD4+ or CD8+ T cells sorted from blood, taken in a trial of the OX40 agonist ivuxolimab. This TCR came from an adult with an advanced solid tumor such as melanoma, head and neck, liver or kidney cancer.

DNA for the CDR3: TGTGCCACGGGCAGGGGCGACTTCGAGCAGTACTTC. This encodes CATGRGDFEQYF. The chain employs TRBV19 and TRBJ2-7; perhaps TRBD1 as D (6 bases). Germline assignment: CDR1 LNHDA and CDR2 SQIVND (reference sequence). Trimming took off 10 bases at V and 6 bases at J, with 16 bases between the two ends. This CDR3 is 12 amino acids long. Full variable domain (outside the CDR3, taken from reference TRBV19 and TRBJ2-7): DGGITQSPKYLFRKEGQNVTLSCEQNLNHDAMYWYRQDPGQGLRLIYYSQIVNDFQKGDIAEGYSVSREKKESFPLTVTSAQKNPTAFYLCATGRGDFEQYFGPGTRLTVT.